The rows below give T cell receptor beta chains drawn from one sample of a study of technical replicates of blood from a handful of donors. The assay was immunoSEQ multiplex PCR, and TCRdb's table has in-frame clones only and misses some. The data show tens of thousands of clones, 90% to 95% seen once. The sequenced material came from T cells isolated from PBMCs. Receptor source: a human donor in good health. The CDR3 runs from the conserved cysteine through the conserved F or W. A D gene is named only where the DNA matches it firmly. Expanded clones are given a class, and other clones once, few, many or no size at all.

V: TRBV6-6; J: TRBJ2-1; size: once; D: TRBD2; DNA: TGTGCCAGCAGTTACAAGCGGGAGGGCTACAATGAGCAGTTCTTC; CDR3: CASSYKREGYNEQFF
V: TRBV5-6; J: TRBJ2-2; size: .; D: .; DNA: TGTGCCAGCAGCTTTTTCAGGGGGAACACCGGGGAGCTGTTTTTT; CDR3: CASSFFRGNTGELFF
V: TRBV11-2; J: TRBJ2-1; size: .; D: TRBD1; DNA: TGTGCCAGCGGACGACAGGGTGGGTACAATGAGCAGTTCTTC; CDR3: CASGRQGGYNEQFF
V: TRBV29-1; J: TRBJ2-1; size: .; D: TRBD2; DNA: TGCAGCGCAAGACGGACTAGCGGGTTATCCGTTTCCTACAATGAGCAGTTCTTC; CDR3: CSARRTSGLSVSYNEQFF
V: TRBV5-6; J: TRBJ1-2; size: .; D: .; DNA: TGTGCCAGCTCACGGGGAGGGAACTATGGCTACACCTTC; CDR3: CASSRGGNYGYTF
V: TRBV7-8; J: TRBJ1-1; size: few; D: .; DNA: TGTGCCAGCAGCTTACGGGGGAACACTGAAGCTTTCTTT; CDR3: CASSLRGNTEAFF
V: TRBV11-2; J: TRBJ1-1; size: .; D: TRBD1; DNA: TGTGCCAGCAGCCATAGACAGGGGAGGGCTTTCTTT; CDR3: CASSHRQGRAFF
V: TRBV7-7; J: TRBJ2-7; size: .; D: .; DNA: TGTGCTAGCAGCTTATCAGGAAGCTCCTACGAGCAGTACTTC; CDR3: CASSLSGSSYEQYF
V: TRBV12-5; J: TRBJ2-3; size: .; D: TRBD2; DNA: TGTGCTAGTGGTTTGGTACAAAGAGCGGGGGGTAGCACAGATACGCAGTATTTT; CDR3: CASGLVQRAGGSTDTQYF
V: TRBV19; J: TRBJ1-5; size: .; D: .; DNA: TGTGCCAGTAGTATAGGAGGTCAGCCCCAGCATTTT; CDR3: CASSIGGQPQHF
V: TRBV28; J: TRBJ2-5; size: .; D: TRBD2; DNA: TGTGCCAGCAGCCCGCGTTCCGTGGGGAGGACTAGCGGGAGTACAACGGTAGAGACCCAGTACTTC; CDR3: CASSPRSVGRTSGSTTVETQYF
V: TRBV5-4; J: TRBJ1-4; size: .; D: .; DNA: TGTGCCAGCAGCTTGGGGACAGACTTGGGGGAAAAACTGTTTTTT; CDR3: CASSLGTDLGEKLFF
V: TRBV5-1; J: TRBJ1-2; size: .; D: .; DNA: TGCGCCAGCAGCTACGGGACTGCGCAAGGGAACTATGGCTACACCTTC; CDR3: CASSYGTAQGNYGYTF
V: TRBV28; J: TRBJ2-1; size: .; D: TRBD1; DNA: TGTGCCAGCAGTTCACCCTTCGGACAGGTAGAGAACAATGAGCAGTTCTTC; CDR3: CASSSPFGQVENNEQFF
V: TRBV29-1; J: TRBJ2-1; size: .; D: .; DNA: TGCAGCGAGAGCGGAGGTACCTACAATGAGCAGTTCTTC; CDR3: CSESGGTYNEQFF
V: TRBV4-2; J: TRBJ2-1; size: .; D: .; DNA: TGTGCCAGCAGCCAGGAGATAGGGGACAATGAGCAGTTCTTC; CDR3: CASSQEIGDNEQFF
V: TRBV4-1; J: TRBJ1-6; size: .; D: TRBD1; DNA: TGCGCCAGCAGCCAAGATCCGGCAGGGGGCGCGAATTTTTTTTCCCTCCACTTT; CDR3: CASSQDPAGGANFFSLHF
V: TRBV2; J: TRBJ2-3; size: .; D: .; DNA: TGTGCCAGCAGACCCTTTCGGCTCCGGGCAGATACGCAGTATTTT; CDR3: CASRPFRLRADTQYF
V: TRBV11-3; J: TRBJ2-2; size: .; D: TRBD2; DNA: TGTGCCAGCAGACCAGCTAGCGGGGGCCTCACCGGGGAGCTGTTTTTT; CDR3: CASRPASGGLTGELFF
V: TRBV10-2; J: TRBJ2-1; size: .; D: .; DNA: TGCGCCAGCAGTCGCCAGGAACTGGTCTTC; CDR3: CASSRQELVF
V: TRBV5-4; J: TRBJ1-2; size: .; D: .; DNA: TGTGCCAGCAGCCTACCTCTCGCGGGGTCCAGATTTCGCGGCTACACCTTC; CDR3: CASSLPLAGSRFRGYTF
V: TRBV2; J: TRBJ1-2; size: once; D: .; DNA: TGTGCCAGCAGTGACAACAGGGTCAACTATGGCTACACCTTC; CDR3: CASSDNRVNYGYTF
V: TRBV6-1; J: TRBJ2-2; size: .; D: TRBD1; DNA: TGTGCCAGCAGTGATTATCGGGACAGGGGCACCGGGGAGCTGTTTTTT; CDR3: CASSDYRDRGTGELFF
V: TRBV2; J: TRBJ1-5; size: .; D: .; DNA: TGTGCCAGCAGTGAAGGCTGGGTAGCGCCCCAGCATTTT; CDR3: CASSEGWVAPQHF
V: TRBV29-1; J: TRBJ2-7; size: .; D: TRBD2; DNA: TGCAGCGTTGAGGGACTAGCGGGAGGACGGTACGAGCAGTACTTC; CDR3: CSVEGLAGGRYEQYF
V: TRBV7-9; J: TRBJ1-2; size: .; D: .; DNA: TGTGCCAGCAGCTTAGCGGAGTACTATGGCTACACCTTC; CDR3: CASSLAEYYGYTF
V: TRBV14; J: TRBJ2-7; size: once; D: .; DNA: TGTGCCAGCAGCCAAACAACCGGGTCCCCCTACGAGCAGTACTTC; CDR3: CASSQTTGSPYEQYF
V: TRBV7-2; J: TRBJ1-2; size: few; D: .; DNA: TGTGCCAGCGGGGTGTTCCAGGGCTATGGCTACACCTTC; CDR3: CASGVFQGYGYTF
V: TRBV6-5; J: TRBJ1-5; size: .; D: .; DNA: TGTGCCAGCAGTTACTCAGGCGGCGGAAATCAGCCCCAGCATTTT; CDR3: CASSYSGGGNQPQHF
V: TRBV7-8; J: TRBJ1-2; size: .; D: TRBD1; DNA: TGTGCCAGCAGCTTAGTAGGGGGCGCTGACTATGGCTACACCTTC; CDR3: CASSLVGGADYGYTF
V: TRBV7-9; J: TRBJ2-2; size: .; D: .; DNA: TGTGCCAGCTGGATAGGACAATTCACCGGGGAGCTGTTTTTT; CDR3: CASWIGQFTGELFF
V: TRBV5-1; J: TRBJ2-7; size: .; D: TRBD2; DNA: TGCGCCAGCAGCTTGCCCACGGGAGGAGCCTACGAGCAGTACTTC; CDR3: CASSLPTGGAYEQYF
V: TRBV6-1; J: TRBJ1-2; size: .; D: TRBD1; DNA: TGTGCCAGCAGGGACGGGACAGGGGCTTATGGCTACACCTTC; CDR3: CASRDGTGAYGYTF
V: TRBV2; J: TRBJ1-4; size: .; D: .; DNA: TGTGCCAGCAGGTTATGGGGGGAAGATGAAAAACTGTTTTTT; CDR3: CASRLWGEDEKLFF
V: TRBV29-1; J: TRBJ2-7; size: .; D: TRBD2; DNA: TGCAGCGTTGAAATCACTAGCGGCACCTACGAGCAGTACTTC; CDR3: CSVEITSGTYEQYF
V: TRBV7-9; J: TRBJ2-1; size: .; D: .; DNA: TGTGCCAGCAGCTCTGGGGGACTGGTAACCTACAATGAGCAGTTCTTC; CDR3: CASSSGGLVTYNEQFF
V: TRBV5-1; J: TRBJ2-2; size: .; D: .; DNA: TGCGCCAGCAGCTTGGATTTCACGAACACCGGGGAGCTGTTTTTT; CDR3: CASSLDFTNTGELFF
V: TRBV5-4; J: TRBJ2-1; size: .; D: TRBD2; DNA: TGTGCCAGCAGCTTGGGGGCTAGCGGGAGGAGGTATGAGCAGTTCTTC; CDR3: CASSLGASGRRYEQFF
V: TRBV7-8; J: TRBJ1-3; size: .; D: TRBD1; DNA: TGTGCCAGCAGCTTAAGGAAGGACGGGGACAGGGTGAGGTCTGGAAACACCATATATTTT; CDR3: CASSLRKDGDRVRSGNTIYF
V: TRBV27; J: TRBJ1-1; size: .; D: .; DNA: TGTGCCAGCAGTTTAACTCTAACCTTGAACACTGAAGCTTTCTTT; CDR3: CASSLTLTLNTEAFF
V: TRBV5-4; J: TRBJ2-2; size: .; D: .; DNA: TGTGCCAGCAGCTTGTCAGGGTCCGGGGAGCTGTTTTTT; CDR3: CASSLSGSGELFF
V: TRBV6-4; J: TRBJ2-7; size: .; D: TRBD2; DNA: TGTGCCAGCAGCCCCCTCCTAAGTCGCGGGAGAGCTTACGAGCAGTACTTC; CDR3: CASSPLLSRGRAYEQYF
V: TRBV7-9; J: TRBJ2-7; size: .; D: TRBD1; DNA: TGTGCCAGCAGCTTAGGCCCGGGACAGACCTACGAGCAGTACTTC; CDR3: CASSLGPGQTYEQYF
V: TRBV7-3; J: TRBJ2-5; size: .; D: .; DNA: TGTGCCAGCAGCCTTTTCGGGACTCACCAAGAGACCCAGTACTTC; CDR3: CASSLFGTHQETQYF
V: TRBV21-1; J: TRBJ1-1; size: .; D: .; DNA: TGTGCCAGCAGCAAGACAGGGGGGGACACTGAAGCTTTCTTT; CDR3: CASSKTGGDTEAFF
V: TRBV25-1; J: TRBJ1-2; size: .; D: .; DNA: TGTGCCAGCAGAACCGGGACACCACCCGCGGGCTACACCTTC; CDR3: CASRTGTPPAGYTF
V: TRBV7-2; J: TRBJ2-2; size: .; D: .; DNA: TGTGCCAGCAGCTTAAGGCCAAGACTTGTCCGGGAGCTGTTTTTT; CDR3: CASSLRPRLVRELFF
V: TRBV6-5; J: TRBJ1-1; size: .; D: TRBD1; DNA: TGTGCCAGCAGTTACGACAGGGCGAGGACTGAAGCTTTCTTT; CDR3: CASSYDRARTEAFF
V: TRBV30; J: TRBJ1-4; size: .; D: .; DNA: TGTGCCTGGAGGAGCATTGAAAAACTGTTTTTT; CDR3: CAWRSIEKLFF
V: TRBV6-1; J: TRBJ2-1; size: .; D: .; DNA: TGTGCCAGCACCCTCATGACGGGCAATGAGCAGTTCTTC; CDR3: CASTLMTGNEQFF
V: TRBV10-3; J: TRBJ1-1; size: .; D: TRBD1; DNA: TGTGCCATCAGTAGGACAGGGGACACTGAAGCTTTCTTT; CDR3: CAISRTGDTEAFF
V: TRBV27; J: TRBJ1-1; size: .; D: TRBD1; DNA: TGTGCCAGCCAACAAAGGGACAGGGCTAACACTGAAGCTTTCTTT; CDR3: CASQQRDRANTEAFF
V: TRBV14; J: TRBJ2-5; size: .; D: .; DNA: TGTGCCAGCAGCCAAGAGAGGCAACGGGAGACCCAGTACTTC; CDR3: CASSQERQRETQYF